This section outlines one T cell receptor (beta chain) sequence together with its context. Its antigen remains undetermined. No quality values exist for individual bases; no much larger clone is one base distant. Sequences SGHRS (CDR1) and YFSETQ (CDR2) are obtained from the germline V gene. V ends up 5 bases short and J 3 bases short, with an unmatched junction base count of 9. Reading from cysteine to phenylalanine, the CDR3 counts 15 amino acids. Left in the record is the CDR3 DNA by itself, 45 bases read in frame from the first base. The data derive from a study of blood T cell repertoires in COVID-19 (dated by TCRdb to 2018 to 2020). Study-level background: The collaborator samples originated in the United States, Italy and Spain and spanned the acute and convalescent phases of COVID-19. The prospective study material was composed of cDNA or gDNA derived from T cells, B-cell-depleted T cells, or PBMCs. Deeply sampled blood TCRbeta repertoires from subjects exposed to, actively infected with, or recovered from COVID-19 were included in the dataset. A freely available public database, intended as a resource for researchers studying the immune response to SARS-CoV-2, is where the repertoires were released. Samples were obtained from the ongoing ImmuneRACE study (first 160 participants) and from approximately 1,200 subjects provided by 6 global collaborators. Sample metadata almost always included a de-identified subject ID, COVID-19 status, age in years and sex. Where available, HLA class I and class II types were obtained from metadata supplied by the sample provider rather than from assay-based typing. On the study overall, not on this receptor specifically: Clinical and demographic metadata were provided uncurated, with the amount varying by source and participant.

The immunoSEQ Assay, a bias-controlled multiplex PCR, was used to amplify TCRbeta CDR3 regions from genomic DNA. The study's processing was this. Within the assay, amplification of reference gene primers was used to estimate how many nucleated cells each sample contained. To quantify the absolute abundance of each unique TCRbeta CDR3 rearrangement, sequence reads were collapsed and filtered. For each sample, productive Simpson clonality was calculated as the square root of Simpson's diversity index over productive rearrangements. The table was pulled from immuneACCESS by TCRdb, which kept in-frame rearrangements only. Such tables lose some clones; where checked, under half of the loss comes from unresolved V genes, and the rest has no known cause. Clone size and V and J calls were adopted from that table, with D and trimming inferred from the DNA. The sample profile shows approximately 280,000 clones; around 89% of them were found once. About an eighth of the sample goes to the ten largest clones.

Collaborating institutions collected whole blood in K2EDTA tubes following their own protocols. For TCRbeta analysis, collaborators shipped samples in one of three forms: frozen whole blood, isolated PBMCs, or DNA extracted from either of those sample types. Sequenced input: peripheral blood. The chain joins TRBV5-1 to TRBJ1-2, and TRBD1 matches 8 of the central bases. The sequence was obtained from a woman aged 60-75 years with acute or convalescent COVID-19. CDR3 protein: CASSYDRGNDYGYTF. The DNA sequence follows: TGCGCCAGCAGTTATGACAGGGGTAACGACTATGGCTACACCTTC.